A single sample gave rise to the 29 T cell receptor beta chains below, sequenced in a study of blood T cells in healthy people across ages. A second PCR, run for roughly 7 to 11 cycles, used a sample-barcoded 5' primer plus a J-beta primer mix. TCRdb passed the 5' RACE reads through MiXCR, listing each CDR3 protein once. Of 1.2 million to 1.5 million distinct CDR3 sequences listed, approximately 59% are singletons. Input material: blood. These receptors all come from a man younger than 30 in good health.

The chain's CDR3 is CASSLGTRGIDTQYF. The CDR3 DNA sequence: TGTGCCAGCAGTTTGGGGACTAGGGGGATAGATACGCAGTATTTT. The chain links TRBV27 to TRBJ2-3; 8 bases align to TRBD2. The germline CDR1 and CDR2 sequences are MNHEY and SMNVEV (reference sequence). CDR3 length: 15 residues. Trimming at V came to 3 bases and at J to 5 bases, leaving 7 bases not matched to a gene.

CDR3 nucleotide sequence: TGCAGTGCTAGAGGTCTACTAGCGGGAGAATACACAGATACGCAGTATTTT. Protein product: CSARGLLAGEYTDTQYF. V and J are TRBV20-1 and TRBJ2-3; 11 nucleotides align to TRBD2. The CDR3 length is 17 residues. V shed 1 base, J shed 2 bases, and the junction held 8 bases outside the gene matches. CDR1 and CDR2 from the germline V gene are DFQATT and SNEGSKA (reference sequence).

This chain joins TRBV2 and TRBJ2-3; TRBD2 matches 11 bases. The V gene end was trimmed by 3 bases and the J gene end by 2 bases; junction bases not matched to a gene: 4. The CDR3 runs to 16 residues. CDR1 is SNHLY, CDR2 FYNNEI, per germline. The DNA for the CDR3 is TGTGCCAGCAGTGATTGGGGACTAGCGGTCACAGATACGCAGTATTTT. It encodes CASSDWGLAVTDTQYF.

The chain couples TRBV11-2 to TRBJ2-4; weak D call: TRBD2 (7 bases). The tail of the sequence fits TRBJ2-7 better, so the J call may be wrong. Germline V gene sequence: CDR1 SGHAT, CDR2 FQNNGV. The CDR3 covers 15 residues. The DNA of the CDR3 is TGTGCCAGCAGCCCGGAGAGAGGGGGGGATGACGAGCAGTACTTC. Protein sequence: CASSPERGGDDEQYF.

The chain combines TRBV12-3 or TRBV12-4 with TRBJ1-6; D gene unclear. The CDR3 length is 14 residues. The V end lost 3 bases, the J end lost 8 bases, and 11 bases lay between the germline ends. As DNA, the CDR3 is TGTGCCAGCAGTTTGGACGGGGATTATTCACCCCTCCACTTT. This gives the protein CASSLDGDYSPLHF.

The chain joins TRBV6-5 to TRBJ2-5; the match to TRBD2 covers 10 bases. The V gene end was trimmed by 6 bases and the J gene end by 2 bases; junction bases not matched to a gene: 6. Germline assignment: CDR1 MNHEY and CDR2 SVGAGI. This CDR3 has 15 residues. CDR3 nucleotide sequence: TGTGCCAGCAGATACACTAGCGGGGTACAAGAGACCCAGTACTTC. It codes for CASRYTSGVQETQYF.

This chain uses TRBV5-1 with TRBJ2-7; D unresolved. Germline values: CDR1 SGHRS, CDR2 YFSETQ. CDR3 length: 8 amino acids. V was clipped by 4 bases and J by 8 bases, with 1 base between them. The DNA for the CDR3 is TGCGCCAGCAGCCAGCAGTACTTC. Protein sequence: CASSQQYF.

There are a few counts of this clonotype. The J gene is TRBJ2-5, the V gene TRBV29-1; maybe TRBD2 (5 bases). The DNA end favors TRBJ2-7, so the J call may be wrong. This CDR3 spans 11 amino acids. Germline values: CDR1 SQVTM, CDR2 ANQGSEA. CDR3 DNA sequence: TGCAGCGTTGGGAGGCCAACCGAGCAGTACTTC. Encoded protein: CSVGRPTEQYF.

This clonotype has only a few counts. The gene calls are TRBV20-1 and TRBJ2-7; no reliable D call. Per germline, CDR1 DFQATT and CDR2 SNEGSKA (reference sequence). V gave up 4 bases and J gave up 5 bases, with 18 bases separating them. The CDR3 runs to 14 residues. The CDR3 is CSAISALFFNEQYF. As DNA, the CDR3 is TGCAGTGCTATCAGCGCACTATTCTTCAACGAGCAGTACTTC.

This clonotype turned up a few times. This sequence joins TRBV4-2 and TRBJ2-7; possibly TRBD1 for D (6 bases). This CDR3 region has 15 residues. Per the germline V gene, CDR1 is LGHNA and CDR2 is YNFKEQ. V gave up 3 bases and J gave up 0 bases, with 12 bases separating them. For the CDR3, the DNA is TGTGCCAGCAGCCAGTGGGACACCAGCTCCTACGAGCAGTACTTC. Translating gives CASSQWDTSSYEQYF.

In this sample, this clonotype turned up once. CDR3 sequence: CAIGRAAYSNQPQHF. In nucleotides, the CDR3 is TGTGCCATCGGAAGGGCAGCTTATAGCAATCAGCCCCAGCATTTT. V gene TRBV10-3 combines with J gene TRBJ1-5, with D uncertain. Trimming stripped 8 bases from V and 0 bases from J, with 14 bases between. Germline CDR1 and CDR2: ENHRY and SYGVKD. This CDR3 is 15 amino acids long.

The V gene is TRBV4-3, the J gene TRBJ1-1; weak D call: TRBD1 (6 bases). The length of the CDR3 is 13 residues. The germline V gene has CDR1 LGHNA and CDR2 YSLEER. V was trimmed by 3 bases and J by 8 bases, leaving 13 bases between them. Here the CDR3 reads CASSHLGGPEAFF. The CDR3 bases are TGCGCCAGCAGCCACCTGGGGGGGCCAGAAGCTTTCTTT.

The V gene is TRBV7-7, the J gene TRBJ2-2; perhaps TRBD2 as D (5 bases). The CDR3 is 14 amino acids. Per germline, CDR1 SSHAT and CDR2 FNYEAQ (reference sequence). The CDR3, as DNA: TGTGCTAGCGAACCTATGGGGAACACCGGGGAGCTGTTTTTT. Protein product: CASEPMGNTGELFF.

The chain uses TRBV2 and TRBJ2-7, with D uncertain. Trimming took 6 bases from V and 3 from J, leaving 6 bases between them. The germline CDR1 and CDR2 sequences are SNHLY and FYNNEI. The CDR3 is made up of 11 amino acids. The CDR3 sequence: CASRTLYEQYF. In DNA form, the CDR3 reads TGTGCCAGCAGAACTCTCTACGAGCAGTACTTC.

In DNA form, the CDR3 reads TGTGCCAGCAGACTCGGGACAGGGGGATACAATGAGCAGTTCTTC. Protein: CASRLGTGGYNEQFF. V usage is TRBV6-5 and J usage is TRBJ2-1, with 11 bases lining up with TRBD1. Germline trimming cut 6 bases from V and 4 bases from J; bases unmatched to any gene: 5. The CDR3 consists of 15 residues. Germline lookup yields CDR1 MNHEY and CDR2 SVGAGI.

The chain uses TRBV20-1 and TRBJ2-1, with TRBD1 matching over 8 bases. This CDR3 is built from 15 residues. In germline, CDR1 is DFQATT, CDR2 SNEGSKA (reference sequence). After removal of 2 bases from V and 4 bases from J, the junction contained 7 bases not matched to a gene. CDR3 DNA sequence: TGCAGTGCTAGATACAGGGGGTCGGTATACAATGAGCAGTTCTTC. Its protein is CSARYRGSVYNEQFF.

The CDR3 DNA reads as TGTGCCACCGGGGAGGGCGAGCAGTTCTTC. This translates into CATGEGEQFF. The V call is TRBV15, the J call TRBJ2-1, with TRBD2 matching over 7 bases. V was clipped by 8 bases and J by 10 bases; unmatched bases: 2. The germline V gene has CDR1 LNHNV and CDR2 YYDKDF (reference sequence). The CDR3 has 10 amino acids.

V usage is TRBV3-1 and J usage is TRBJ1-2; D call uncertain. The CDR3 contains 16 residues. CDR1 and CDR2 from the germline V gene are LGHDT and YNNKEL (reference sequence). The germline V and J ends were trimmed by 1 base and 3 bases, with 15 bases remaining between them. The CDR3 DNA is TGTGCCAGCAGCCAAGGGGGATCGGGCCCTGACTATGGCTACACCTTC. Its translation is CASSQGGSGPDYGYTF.

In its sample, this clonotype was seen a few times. In DNA, the CDR3 is TGCAGCGTTGCCGGGACTAGCGGGAGATACGAGCAGTACTTC. The encoded protein is CSVAGTSGRYEQYF. The V gene is TRBV29-1, the J gene TRBJ2-7; 14 bases map to TRBD2. J was trimmed by 4 bases and V by 4 bases; bases with no gene match: 3. Germline-derived CDR1 and CDR2 are SQVTM and ANQGSEA. The CDR3 runs to 14 residues.

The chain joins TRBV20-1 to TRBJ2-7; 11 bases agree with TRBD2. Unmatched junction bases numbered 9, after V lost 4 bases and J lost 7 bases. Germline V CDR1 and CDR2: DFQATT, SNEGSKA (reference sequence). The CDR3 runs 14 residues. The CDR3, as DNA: TGCAGTGCTAAACTAGCGGGGGACCCTAGGGAGCAGTACTTC. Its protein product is CSAKLAGDPREQYF.

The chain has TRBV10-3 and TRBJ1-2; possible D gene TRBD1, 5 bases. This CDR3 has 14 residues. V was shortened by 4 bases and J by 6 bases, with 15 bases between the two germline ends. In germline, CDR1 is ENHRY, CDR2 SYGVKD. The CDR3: CAISGRANRDGYTF. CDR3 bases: TGTGCCATCAGTGGCAGGGCGAATAGGGATGGCTACACCTTC.

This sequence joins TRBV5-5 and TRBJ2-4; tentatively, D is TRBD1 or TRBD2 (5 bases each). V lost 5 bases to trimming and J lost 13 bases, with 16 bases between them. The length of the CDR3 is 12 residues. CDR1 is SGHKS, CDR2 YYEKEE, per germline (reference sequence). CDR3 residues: CASRGDPLEQYF. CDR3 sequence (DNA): TGTGCCAGCAGGGGGGACCCCTTAGAGCAGTACTTC.

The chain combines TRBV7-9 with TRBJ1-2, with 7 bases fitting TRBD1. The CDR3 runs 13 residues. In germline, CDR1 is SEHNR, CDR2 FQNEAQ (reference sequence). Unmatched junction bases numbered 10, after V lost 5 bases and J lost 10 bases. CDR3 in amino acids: CASSLTGFASYTF. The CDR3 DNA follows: TGTGCCAGCAGCCTGACAGGGTTCGCCTCCTACACCTTC.

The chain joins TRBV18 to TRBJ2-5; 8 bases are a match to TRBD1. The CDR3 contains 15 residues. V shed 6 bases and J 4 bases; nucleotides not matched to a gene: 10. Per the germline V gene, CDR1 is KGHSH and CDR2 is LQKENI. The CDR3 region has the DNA TGTGCCAGCTCGCCCGGCAGGGGGCGCGGAGAGACCCAGTACTTC. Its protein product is CASSPGRGRGETQYF.

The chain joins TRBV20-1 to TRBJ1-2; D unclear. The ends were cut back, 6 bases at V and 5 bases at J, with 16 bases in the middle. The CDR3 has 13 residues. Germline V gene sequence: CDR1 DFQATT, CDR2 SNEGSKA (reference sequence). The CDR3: CSAPGDNWYGYTF. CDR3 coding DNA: TGCAGTGCCCCGGGAGATAACTGGTATGGCTACACCTTC.

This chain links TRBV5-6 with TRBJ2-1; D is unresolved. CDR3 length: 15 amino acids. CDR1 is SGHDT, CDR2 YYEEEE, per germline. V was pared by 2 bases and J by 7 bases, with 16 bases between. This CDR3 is CASSFRRIKENEQFF. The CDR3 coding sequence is TGTGCCAGCAGCTTCAGACGGATAAAGGAGAATGAGCAGTTCTTC. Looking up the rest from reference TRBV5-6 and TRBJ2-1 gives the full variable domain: DAGVTQSPTHLIKTRGQQVTLRCSPKSGHDTVSWYQQALGQGPQFIFQYYEEEERQRGNFPDRFSGHQFPNYSSELNVNALLLGDSALYLCASSFRRIKENEQFFGPGTRLTVL.

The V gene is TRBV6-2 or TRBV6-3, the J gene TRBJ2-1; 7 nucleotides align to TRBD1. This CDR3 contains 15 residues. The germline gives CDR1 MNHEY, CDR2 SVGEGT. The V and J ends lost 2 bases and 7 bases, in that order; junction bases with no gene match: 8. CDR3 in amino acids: CASSYGTAYMNEQFF. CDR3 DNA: TGTGCCAGCAGTTACGGGACAGCTTATATGAATGAGCAGTTCTTC.

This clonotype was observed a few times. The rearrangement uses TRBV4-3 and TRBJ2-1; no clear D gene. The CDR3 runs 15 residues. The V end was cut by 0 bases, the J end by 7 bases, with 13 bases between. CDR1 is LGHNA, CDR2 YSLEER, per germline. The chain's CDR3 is CASSQDEAVGNEQFF. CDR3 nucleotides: TGCGCCAGCAGCCAAGATGAGGCAGTAGGTAATGAGCAGTTCTTC.

The CDR3, as DNA: TGCAGTGCTCACGAAGACACGGGAGCGTCCTACGAGCAGTACTTC. It is translated as CSAHEDTGASYEQYF. The V gene is TRBV20-1, the J gene TRBJ2-7, with D perhaps TRBD2 (6 bases). The CDR3 runs to 15 residues. In germline, CDR1 is DFQATT, CDR2 SNEGSKA (reference sequence). Trimming cost V 5 bases and J 1 base, with 18 bases left between them.